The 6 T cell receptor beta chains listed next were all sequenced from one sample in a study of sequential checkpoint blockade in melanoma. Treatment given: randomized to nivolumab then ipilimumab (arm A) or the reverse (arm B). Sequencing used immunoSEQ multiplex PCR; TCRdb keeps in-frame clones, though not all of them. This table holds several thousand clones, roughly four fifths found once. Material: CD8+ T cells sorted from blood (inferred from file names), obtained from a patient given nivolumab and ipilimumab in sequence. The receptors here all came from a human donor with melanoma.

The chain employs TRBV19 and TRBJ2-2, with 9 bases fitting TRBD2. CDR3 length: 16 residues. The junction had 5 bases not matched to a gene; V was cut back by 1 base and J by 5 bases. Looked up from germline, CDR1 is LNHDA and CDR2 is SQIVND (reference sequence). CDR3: CASSIGSREGTGELFF. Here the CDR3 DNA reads TGTGCCAGTAGTATAGGGTCGCGGGAGGGAACCGGGGAGCTGTTTTTT. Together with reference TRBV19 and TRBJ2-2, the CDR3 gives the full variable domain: DGGITQSPKYLFRKEGQNVTLSCEQNLNHDAMYWYRQDPGQGLRLIYYSQIVNDFQKGDIAEGYSVSREKKESFPLTVTSAQKNPTAFYLCASSIGSREGTGELFFGEGSRLTVL.

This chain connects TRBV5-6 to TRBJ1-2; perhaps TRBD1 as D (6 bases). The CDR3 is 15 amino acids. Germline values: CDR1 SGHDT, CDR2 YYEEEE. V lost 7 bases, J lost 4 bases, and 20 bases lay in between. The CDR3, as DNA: TGTGCCAGCGAGTGGAGAGCAGGGGCATCCTATGGCTACACCTTC. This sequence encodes CASEWRAGASYGYTF.

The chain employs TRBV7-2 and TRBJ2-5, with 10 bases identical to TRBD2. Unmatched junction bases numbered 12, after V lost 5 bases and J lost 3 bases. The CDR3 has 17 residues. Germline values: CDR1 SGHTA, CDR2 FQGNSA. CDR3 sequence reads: CASSPRILAGAEETQYF. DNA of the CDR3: TGTGCCAGCAGCCCCAGGATTCTAGCGGGGGCGGAAGAGACCCAGTACTTC.

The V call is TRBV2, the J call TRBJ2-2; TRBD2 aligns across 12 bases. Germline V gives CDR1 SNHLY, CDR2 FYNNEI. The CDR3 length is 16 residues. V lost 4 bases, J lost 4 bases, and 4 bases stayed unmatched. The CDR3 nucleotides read TGTGCCAGCAGTGGGACTAGCGGGGTGAGCACCGGGGAGCTGTTTTTT. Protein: CASSGTSGVSTGELFF.

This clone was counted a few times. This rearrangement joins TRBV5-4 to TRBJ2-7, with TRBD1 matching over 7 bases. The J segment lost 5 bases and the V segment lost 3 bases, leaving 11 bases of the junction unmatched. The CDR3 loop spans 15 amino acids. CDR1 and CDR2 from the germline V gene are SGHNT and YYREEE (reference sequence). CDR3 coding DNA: TGTGCCAGCAGCTCCAGTTACAGGGGTTGGAACGAGCAGTACTTC. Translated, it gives CASSSSYRGWNEQYF. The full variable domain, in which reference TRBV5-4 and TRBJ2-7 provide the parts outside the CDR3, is ETGVTQSPTHLIKTRGQQVTLRCSSQSGHNTVSWYQQALGQGPQFIFQYYREEENGRGNFPPRFSGLQFPNYSSELNVNALELDDSALYLCASSSSYRGWNEQYFGPGTRLTVT.

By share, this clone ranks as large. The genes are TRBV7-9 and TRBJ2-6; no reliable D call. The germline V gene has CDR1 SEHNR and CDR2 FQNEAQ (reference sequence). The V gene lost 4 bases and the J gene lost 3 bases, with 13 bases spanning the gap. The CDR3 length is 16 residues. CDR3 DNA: TGTGCCAGCAGCTCAACCAGGCGAAGTGGGGCCAACGTCCTGACTTTC. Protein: CASSSTRRSGANVLTF.